This TCR beta chain emerged from a study of T-cell memory formation after mild COVID-19. The germline V gene encodes CDR1 SNHLY and CDR2 FYNNEI. V was shortened by 9 bases and J by 2 bases, with 15 bases between the two germline ends. This CDR3 region has 14 residues. Overall study findings and caveats: Later expanders leaned CD4+, whereas clones that contracted between day 15 and 85 were balanced CD4/CD8.

With regard to this clonotype: Its antigen is not identified.

Constant-segment primers and 5'RACE yielded cDNA libraries for TCR alpha and TCR beta, each carrying sample barcodes and UMIs. TCRdb independently ran MiXCR on the 5' RACE reads; one entry per CDR3 protein. The table shows 50,000 or so distinct CDR3 sequences, with 25% to 35% occurring only once. The TCR sequence derives from a man aged 18-30 years who had mild COVID-19 (a few samples of this study predate the infection). Cell type and time point are not known. The sequenced sample was PBMCs or a T cell subset sorted from them (not recorded which). The chain combines TRBV2 with TRBJ2-3, with D tentatively TRBD1 (5 bases). The CDR3, as DNA: TGTGCCAGTGTTTGGGGCAGGGTCACAGATACGCAGTATTTT. Translated, it gives CASVWGRVTDTQYF. The whole variable domain, remainder taken from reference TRBV2 and TRBJ2-3, is EPEVTQTPSHQVTQMGQEVILRCVPISNHLYFYWYRQILGQKVEFLVSFYNNEISEKSEIFDDQFSVERPDGSNFTLKIRSTKLEDSAMYFCASVWGRVTDTQYFGPGTRLTVL.